Below, 31 T cell receptor beta chains from the same sample are listed, as sequenced in a study of cytotoxic CD8 clonotypes in ibrutinib-treated CLL. TCRdb's copy holds only in-frame clones and misses some; the assay was immunoSEQ multiplex PCR. In the table there are 100,000 to 150,000 clones, 70% to 90% of which are singletons. The material sequenced was PBMCs, taken after 24 months of ibrutinib treatment. These receptors originate from a human donor with chronic lymphocytic leukemia.

The V gene is TRBV18, the J gene TRBJ2-3, with 10 bases fitting TRBD2. The germline V gene has CDR1 KGHSH and CDR2 LQKENI. CDR3 length: 16 residues. The junction had 7 bases not matched to a gene; V was cut back by 5 bases and J by 2 bases. CDR3 amino acids: CASSSQRGGATDTQYF. In DNA form, the CDR3 reads TGTGCCAGCTCATCCCAGCGGGGGGGGGCCACAGATACGCAGTATTTT. The variable domain in full, completed from reference TRBV18 and TRBJ2-3, reads NAGVMQNPRHLVRRRGQEARLRCSPMKGHSHVYWYRQLPEEGLKFMVYLQKENIIDESGMPKERFSAEFPKEGPSILRIQQVVRGDSAAYFCASSSQRGGATDTQYFGPGTRLTVL.

The chain links TRBV27 to TRBJ2-7, with 7 bases lining up with TRBD2. The junction had 9 bases not matched to a gene; V was cut back by 4 bases and J by 0 bases. The V gene's germline CDR1 is MNHEY and CDR2 SMNVEV (reference sequence). The CDR3 runs 16 residues. The CDR3 loop reads CASSSSTSVRSYEQYF. Written as DNA, the CDR3 is TGTGCCAGCAGTTCCTCTACTAGCGTACGCTCCTACGAGCAGTACTTC.

This chain uses TRBV18 with TRBJ2-7, with 7 bases aligning to TRBD2. V dropped 4 bases and J dropped 4; count of bases not matched to a gene: 7. The germline CDR1 and CDR2 sequences are KGHSH and LQKENI. The CDR3 sequence is 14 residues long. The CDR3 nucleotides are TGTGCCAGCTCACTTGCTAGCGGACTTTACGAGCAGTACTTC. The encoded protein is CASSLASGLYEQYF.

The chain is built from TRBV4-1 and TRBJ2-7; no clear D gene. Trimming left V 0 bases short and J 5 bases short, with 14 bases between. The CDR3 contains 15 residues. Germline CDR1 MGHRA, CDR2 YSYEKL. Here the CDR3 reads CASSQDYRIGHEQYF. CDR3 coding DNA: TGCGCCAGCAGCCAAGATTATCGGATCGGCCACGAGCAGTACTTC.

The genes are TRBV4-3 and TRBJ2-3; 15 bases map to TRBD2. The V and J ends lost 1 base and 3 bases, in that order; junction bases with no gene match: 2. This CDR3 comprises 17 residues. The germline gives CDR1 LGHNA, CDR2 YSLEER. Here the CDR3 reads CASSQGGTSGGTDTQYF. CDR3 sequence (DNA): TGCGCCAGCAGCCAAGGTGGGACTAGCGGGGGGACAGATACGCAGTATTTT.

The rearrangement joins TRBV27 to TRBJ2-7; D is possibly TRBD1 or TRBD2 (6 bases each). Germline CDR1 and CDR2: MNHEY and SMNVEV (reference sequence). V lost 4 bases and J 5 bases, leaving 12 bases between the germline ends. This CDR3 region has 13 residues. The CDR3 spells CASSSKGGHEQYF. The CDR3 DNA sequence: TGTGCCAGCAGTTCGAAAGGGGGGCACGAGCAGTACTTC.

The chain has TRBV28 and TRBJ1-2, with D unclear. Deletions cut 5 bases from V and 4 bases from J, with 17 bases between. Germline lookup yields CDR1 MDHEN and CDR2 SYDVKM. The CDR3 sequence is 15 residues long. The CDR3 loop is CASSDSTGRGYGYTF. DNA for the CDR3: TGTGCCAGCAGTGATTCGACCGGCCGAGGCTATGGCTACACCTTC.

This clone showed up just once. The chain employs TRBV7-8 and TRBJ2-3, with D perhaps matching TRBD1 or TRBD2 (5 bases each). The V and J ends lost 5 bases and 6 bases respectively, with 9 bases between them. Per the germline V gene, CDR1 is SGHVS and CDR2 is FQNEAQ. This CDR3 contains 12 residues. The chain's CDR3 is CASSPREDTQYF. The CDR3 DNA follows: TGTGCCAGCAGCCCCAGGGAGGATACGCAGTATTTT.

The V call is TRBV5-5, the J call TRBJ1-4; possibly TRBD1 for D (5 bases). V was pared by 4 bases and J by 7 bases, with 14 bases between. Germline V gene sequence: CDR1 SGHKS, CDR2 YYEKEE (reference sequence). The CDR3 has 14 residues. In nucleotides, the CDR3 is TGTGCCAGCAGCGAGGGACTGGGACCTGAAAAACTGTTTTTT. This gives the protein CASSEGLGPEKLFF. Supplemented by reference TRBV5-5 and TRBJ1-4, the full variable domain reads DAGVTQSPTHLIKTRGQQVTLRCSPISGHKSVSWYQQVLGQGPQFIFQYYEKEERGRGNFPDRFSARQFPNYSSELNVNALLLGDSALYLCASSEGLGPEKLFFGSGTQLSVL.

This clone appeared a single time. The chain combines TRBV4-3 with TRBJ2-3; 11 positions agree with TRBD2. Losses at the gene ends were 2 bases for V and 8 bases for J; bases not matched to a gene: 9. The germline gives CDR1 LGHNA, CDR2 YSLEER. The CDR3 spans 16 residues. CDR3 nucleotides: TGCGCCAGCAGCCAAAGTGTTGGTAGCGGGAGGGGTACGCAGTATTTT. It yields the protein CASSQSVGSGRGTQYF.

This sequence joins TRBV4-3 and TRBJ2-7; the D gene is possibly TRBD1 (5 bases). This CDR3 contains 15 residues. V lost 0 bases and J 2 bases, leaving 11 bases between the germline ends. Germline lookup yields CDR1 LGHNA and CDR2 YSLEER. CDR3 in amino acids: CASSQEGRETYEQYF. The CDR3 nucleotides read TGCGCCAGCAGCCAAGAAGGCAGGGAAACCTACGAGCAGTACTTC.

The J gene is TRBJ1-1, the V gene TRBV2; TRBD1 is a possible D gene (6 bases). In germline, CDR1 is SNHLY, CDR2 FYNNEI. V gave up 6 bases and J gave up 4 bases, with 12 bases separating them. The CDR3 runs 13 residues. CDR3 bases: TGTGCCAGCAGAACAGGGACGGTCACTGAAGCTTTCTTT. Its translation is CASRTGTVTEAFF.

This chain connects TRBV27 to TRBJ1-5; TRBD1 is a possible D gene (5 bases). The germline V gene encodes CDR1 MNHEY and CDR2 SMNVEV (reference sequence). Trimming took 2 bases from V and 7 from J, leaving 12 bases between them. There are 14 residues in the CDR3. The CDR3 DNA reads TGTGCCAGCAGTTTAGAGGGGCGACAACAGCCCCAGCATTTT. It specifies CASSLEGRQQPQHF.

This clone was seen only once. The chain is built from TRBV7-2 and TRBJ2-5; D unclear. The closer fit of TRBJ2-7 to the DNA end suggests the J call may be wrong. Looked up from germline, CDR1 is SGHTA and CDR2 is FQGNSA. The CDR3 runs 12 residues. The CDR3 DNA is TGTGCCAGCAGTCCCCATATGGGCGAGCAGTACTTC. It encodes CASSPHMGEQYF.

This chain links TRBV28 with TRBJ1-2; D is unresolved. The CDR3 runs to 13 residues. Trimming cost V 2 bases and J 7 bases, with 11 bases left between them. CDR1 is MDHEN and CDR2 is SYDVKM in the germline V gene. This CDR3 reads CASSLSGGIGYTF. The CDR3 DNA reads TGTGCCAGCAGTTTAAGTGGCGGGATTGGCTACACCTTC.

V gene TRBV5-6 combines with J gene TRBJ2-1; D not resolved. CDR3 length: 11 residues. CDR1 is SGHDT, CDR2 YYEEEE, per germline. The V and J ends lost 4 bases and 16 bases respectively, with 15 bases between them. The CDR3 sequence: CASSRETAHFF. The CDR3 DNA is TGTGCCAGCAGCCGCGAGACCGCACACTTCTTC.

The chain recombines TRBV18 with TRBJ2-3; D is perhaps TRBD1 (6 bases). The length of the CDR3 is 15 residues. Germline CDR1 and CDR2: KGHSH and LQKENI. V lost 1 base, J lost 2 bases, and 10 bases lay in between. Here the CDR3 DNA reads TGTGCCAGCTCACCACGGGACACAGCCACAGATACGCAGTATTTT. This codes for CASSPRDTATDTQYF.

The chain combines TRBV2 with TRBJ1-5, with 9 positions matching TRBD1. Germline V gene sequence: CDR1 SNHLY, CDR2 FYNNEI. J was trimmed by 5 bases and V by 4 bases; bases with no gene match: 6. This CDR3 is built from 15 residues. CDR3 bases: TGTGCCAGCAGTGGCTGGACAGGGGAAGATCAGCCCCAGCATTTT. Amino acids: CASSGWTGEDQPQHF. The whole variable domain, remainder taken from reference TRBV2 and TRBJ1-5, is EPEVTQTPSHQVTQMGQEVILRCVPISNHLYFYWYRQILGQKVEFLVSFYNNEISEKSEIFDDQFSVERPDGSNFTLKIRSTKLEDSAMYFCASSGWTGEDQPQHFGDGTRLSIL.

The genes are TRBV9 and TRBJ2-7, with D perhaps matching TRBD1 (6 bases). Trimming left V 4 bases short and J 5 bases short, with 31 bases between. Germline V gene data show CDR1 as SGDLS and CDR2 as YYNGEE. This CDR3 is 19 amino acids long. The CDR3: CASSRSMGTRGQRFDEQYF. CDR3 sequence (DNA): TGTGCCAGCAGCAGGAGCATGGGGACACGAGGCCAACGGTTCGACGAGCAGTACTTC.

CDR3 in amino acids: CASSVAPSATGELFF. The CDR3 DNA reads as TGTGCCAGCAGCGTAGCGCCAAGTGCCACCGGGGAGCTGTTTTTT. The genes are TRBV9 and TRBJ2-2; D gene unclear. Germline V gene lookup returns CDR1 SGDLS and CDR2 YYNGEE. V was cut by 0 bases and J by 4 bases, with 10 bases left in between. The CDR3 runs to 15 residues.

The J gene is TRBJ1-2, the V gene TRBV27; D not certain. V lost 3 bases and J lost 5, with 10 bases in between. In germline, CDR1 is MNHEY, CDR2 SMNVEV (reference sequence). There are 13 residues in the CDR3. This CDR3 is CASSFRGGYGYTF. CDR3 nucleotides: TGTGCCAGCAGTTTTCGGGGAGGGTATGGCTACACCTTC.

In nucleotides, the CDR3 is TGTGCCAGCAGCGCCCAGGGTCAGGGCTACACCTTC. Translation gives CASSAQGQGYTF. The chain joins TRBV7-3 to TRBJ1-2; D might be TRBD1 (5 bases). The CDR3 totals 12 residues. Germline V gene data show CDR1 as SGHTA and CDR2 as FQGTGA. Trimming stripped 5 bases from V and 8 bases from J, with 12 bases between.

The gene calls are TRBV11-2 and TRBJ2-2; 8 bases agree with TRBD2. J gave up 6 bases and V 4 bases, and 7 bases lay outside the gene matches. Germline V gene lookup returns CDR1 SGHAT and CDR2 FQNNGV. This CDR3 has 15 amino acids. CDR3: CASSSRTGGAGELFF. The CDR3 coding sequence is TGTGCCAGCAGCTCCCGAACGGGGGGGGCCGGGGAGCTGTTTTTT.

The chain recombines TRBV28 with TRBJ1-2; 9 bases align to TRBD1. J lost 5 bases, V lost 10 bases, and 17 bases had no gene match. CDR3 length equals 16 residues. CDR1 is MDHEN and CDR2 is SYDVKM in the germline V gene. CDR3 region: CAIITPSGQGRYGYTF. CDR3 DNA: TGTGCCATCATAACCCCGAGCGGACAGGGGCGATATGGCTACACCTTC.

This sequence joins TRBV4-2 and TRBJ2-1; perhaps TRBD2 as D (5 bases). V lost 4 bases and J lost 8, with 18 bases in between. Germline CDR1 LGHNA, CDR2 YNFKEQ. The CDR3 runs 15 residues. The CDR3 protein is CASSLSLTRADEQFF. Here the CDR3 DNA reads TGTGCCAGCAGCCTCTCACTGACCCGAGCGGATGAGCAGTTCTTC.

The rearrangement joins TRBV25-1 to TRBJ1-5; 10 positions match TRBD1. Trimming at V came to 4 bases and at J to 8 bases, leaving 2 bases not matched to a gene. Germline lookup yields CDR1 MGHDK and CDR2 SYGVNS. The CDR3 runs 13 residues. CDR3 sequence: CASSVGQGKPQHF. In DNA, the CDR3 is TGTGCCAGCAGTGTGGGACAGGGGAAGCCCCAGCATTTT.

The gene calls are TRBV19 and TRBJ1-1; no definite D call. The CDR3 extends over 11 amino acids. V was shortened by 6 bases and J by 1 base, with 3 bases between the two germline ends. Germline assignment: CDR1 LNHDA and CDR2 SQIVND (reference sequence). In DNA form, the CDR3 reads TGTGCCAGTAGGACGAACACTGAAGCTTTCTTT. This translates into CASRTNTEAFF.

CDR3 protein: CASSLETGGAFF. DNA of the CDR3: TGTGCCAGCAGCTTAGAAACGGGAGGAGCTTTCTTT. The gene calls are TRBV7-2 and TRBJ1-1; D gene ambiguous. CDR1 and CDR2 from the germline V gene are SGHTA and FQGNSA. The CDR3 sequence is 12 residues long. Trimming stripped 1 base from V and 10 bases from J, with 10 bases between.

The count of this clone is one. The gene calls are TRBV5-1 and TRBJ1-1, with TRBD1 matching over 10 bases. CDR1 and CDR2 (germline): SGHRS, YFSETQ. The CDR3 spans 16 residues. J gave up 7 bases and V 5 bases, and 14 bases lay outside the gene matches. CDR3 protein: CASRIRSGTGENEAFF. In DNA form, the CDR3 reads TGCGCCAGCAGAATTCGATCCGGGACAGGGGAAAATGAAGCTTTCTTT. Using reference TRBV5-1 and TRBJ1-1 for the parts outside the CDR3, the full variable domain is KAGVTQTPRYLIKTRGQQVTLSCSPISGHRSVSWYQQTPGQGLQFLFEYFSETQRNKGNFPGRFSGRQFSNSRSEMNVSTLELGDSALYLCASRIRSGTGENEAFFGQGTRLTVV.

This clone is medium-sized by share. The chain has TRBV4-1 and TRBJ1-2; D possibly corresponds to TRBD1 (5 bases). The ends were cut back, 4 bases at V and 4 bases at J, with 19 bases in the middle. Germline assignment: CDR1 MGHRA and CDR2 YSYEKL. CDR3 size: 16 residues. The CDR3 DNA sequence: TGCGCCAGCAGCCTCACCTCTACCCCGGACATCTATGGCTACACCTTC. It translates to CASSLTSTPDIYGYTF.

The chain couples TRBV20-1 to TRBJ1-1; D is unresolved. The CDR3 consists of 11 residues. Germline CDR1 and CDR2: DFQATT and SNEGSKA (reference sequence). Trimming pared 6 bases from V and 2 bases from J, leaving 7 bases between. Here the CDR3 DNA reads TGCAGTGCCCAATTAAACACTGAAGCTTTCTTT. Protein sequence: CSAQLNTEAFF.